Listed below are T cell receptor beta chains from one sample, sequenced in a study of cytomegalovirus exposure and HLA in healthy donors. Using immunoSEQ multiplex PCR, the repertoire was profiled, and TCRdb retains in-frame clones only, with some absent. The data show roughly 190,000 clones, roughly four fifths seen once. The material sequenced was PBMCs. The receptor source for this set is a man younger than 35 in good health and CMV-seronegative. CDR3s include the opening cysteine and the closing phenylalanine or tryptophan. The D gene is left open where the match is weak. Expanded clones get a size class; other rows say once, few or many, or leave the size out.

size: once
J: TRBJ1-1
D: -
V: TRBV4-1
CDR3: CASRPRFVLQTPGDTEAFF
DNA: TGCGCCAGCAGGCCAAGATTCGTCCTTCAAACTCCAGGGGATACTGAAGCTTTCTTT

size: -
J: TRBJ2-7
D: TRBD1
V: TRBV11-2
CDR3: CASSLDTRQGAYEQYF
DNA: TGTGCCAGCAGCTTAGATACGCGGCAGGGGGCCTACGAGCAGTACTTC

size: -
J: TRBJ1-2
D: TRBD1
V: TRBV5-5
CDR3: CASSLGQGGYGYTF
DNA: TGTGCCAGCAGCTTGGGACAGGGTGGCTATGGCTACACCTTC

size: -
J: TRBJ2-7
D: TRBD1
V: TRBV28
CDR3: CASSPTAGTGGSRAEQYF
DNA: TGTGCCAGCAGTCCGACGGCCGGGACAGGGGGCTCACGGGCCGAGCAGTACTTC

size: -
J: TRBJ2-7
D: TRBD2
V: TRBV7-8
CDR3: CASSLVLAGVSLYEQYF
DNA: TGTGCCAGCAGCTTAGTTCTAGCGGGAGTCTCATTGTACGAGCAGTACTTC

size: -
J: TRBJ1-6
D: -
V: TRBV6-5
CDR3: CASGRADSPLHF
DNA: TGTGCCAGCGGGAGGGCAGATTCACCCCTCCACTTT

size: -
J: TRBJ2-5
D: -
V: TRBV7-6
CDR3: CASSLGLTRETQYF
DNA: TGTGCCAGCAGCTTGGGTTTGACTCGAGAGACCCAGTACTTC

size: -
J: TRBJ2-7
D: -
V: TRBV5-4
CDR3: CASSPSSYEQYF
DNA: TGTGCCAGCAGCCCCAGCTCCTACGAGCAGTACTTC

size: -
J: TRBJ2-1
D: TRBD2
V: TRBV19
CDR3: CASSIPLAGYNEQFF
DNA: TGTGCCAGTAGTATCCCACTAGCGGGGTACAATGAGCAGTTCTTC

size: -
J: TRBJ1-1
D: TRBD1
V: TRBV19
CDR3: CASSMTGGITEAFF
DNA: TGTGCCAGTAGCATGACAGGGGGGATCACTGAAGCTTTCTTT

size: -
J: TRBJ2-3
D: -
V: TRBV5-4
CDR3: CASTPRGTGLTDTQYF
DNA: TGTGCCAGCACCCCTCGGGGGACGGGGCTCACAGATACGCAGTATTTT

size: -
J: TRBJ1-4
D: TRBD1
V: TRBV7-9
CDR3: CASSSMTGNSEKLFF
DNA: TGTGCCAGCAGCTCGATGACAGGGAACTCTGAAAAACTGTTTTTT

size: -
J: TRBJ2-7
D: TRBD1
V: TRBV4-1
CDR3: CASSQDRGMGTGVWQYF
DNA: TGCGCCAGCAGCCAAGATCGCGGGATGGGGACAGGGGTTTGGCAGTACTTC

size: -
J: TRBJ1-2
D: TRBD1
V: TRBV5-6
CDR3: CASSLYTEGARGYTF
DNA: TGTGCCAGCAGCTTGTATACTGAGGGGGCGCGGGGCTACACCTTC

size: -
J: TRBJ1-3
D: -
V: TRBV28
CDR3: CASSLARASGNTIYF
DNA: TGTGCCAGCAGTTTAGCCAGGGCATCTGGAAACACCATATATTTT

size: -
J: TRBJ2-2
D: TRBD1
V: TRBV5-4
CDR3: CASRARQGASANTGELFF
DNA: TGTGCCAGCAGAGCCAGACAGGGGGCGAGCGCGAACACCGGGGAGCTGTTTTTT

size: -
J: TRBJ2-1
D: TRBD2
V: TRBV7-6
CDR3: CASSLEASGSNEQFF
DNA: TGTGCCAGCAGCTTAGAGGCTAGCGGGAGTAATGAGCAGTTCTTC